The 22 T cell receptor beta chains below all came from one sample that was sequenced in a study of T cells in Graves' hyperthyroidism and ophthalmopathy. TCR beta CDR3 regions were amplified from RNA. The HTBI primer set was used in a first-round RT-PCR of the TCR CDR3. TCRdb fed the multiplex PCR reads into MiXCR, producing one record per CDR3 protein. The sample contains about 700,000 distinct CDR3 sequences, less than 15% of which appear only once. Specimen: blood. The receptors were sampled from a woman aged 18-29 years with Graves' hyperthyroidism.

The V call is TRBV5-8, the J call TRBJ2-7; D is uncertain. V was clipped by 5 bases and J by 4 bases, with 13 bases between them. The CDR3 is 13 residues long. The V gene's germline CDR1 is SGHTS and CDR2 YDEGEE. CDR3 sequence: CASRNDGSYEQYF. For the CDR3, the DNA is TGTGCCAGCAGAAACGACGGGTCTTACGAGCAGTACTTC.

In this sample, this clonotype turned up many times. The chain's CDR3 is CAWVREAGYNEQFF. In DNA form, the CDR3 reads TGTGCCTGGGTCAGGGAAGCGGGATACAATGAGCAGTTCTTC. The rearrangement links TRBV30 to TRBJ2-1; 7 nucleotides align to TRBD2. Germline V lookup: CDR1 GTSNPN, CDR2 SVGIG (reference sequence). The CDR3 is made up of 14 amino acids. V dropped 5 bases and J dropped 4; count of bases not matched to a gene: 8.

The chain combines TRBV12-3 or TRBV12-4 with TRBJ2-6; D is undetermined. This CDR3 spans 15 amino acids. V gave up 4 bases and J gave up 0 bases, with 7 bases separating them. The CDR3 loop reads CASSSRRSGANVLTF. The CDR3 DNA reads as TGTGCCAGCAGTTCCAGGCGCTCTGGGGCCAACGTCCTGACTTTC.

There are many counts of this clonotype. The V call is TRBV20-1, the J call TRBJ2-5; D call uncertain. This CDR3 spans 11 amino acids. CDR1 and CDR2 from the germline V gene are DFQATT and SNEGSKA (reference sequence). V shed 1 base and J shed 4 bases, with 4 bases lying between them. In nucleotides, the CDR3 is TGCAGTGCTAGAGTGGGAGAGACCCAGTACTTC. As protein: CSARVGETQYF.

Many counts were recorded for this clonotype. V and J are TRBV11-1 and TRBJ1-1; 10 nucleotides align to TRBD1. The CDR3 consists of 13 residues. CDR1 is SGHAT, CDR2 FQDESV, per germline (reference sequence). The V segment lost 5 bases and the J segment 12 bases; nucleotides outside the gene matches: 9. The CDR3 DNA follows: TGTGCCAGCAGCCGCCGGGACAGGGGTTTATCTTTCTTT. Its protein product is CASSRRDRGLSFF.

This clonotype was recorded a few times. The chain recombines TRBV2 with TRBJ1-6, with 7 bases matching TRBD1. The CDR3 has 13 residues. CDR1 SNHLY and CDR2 FYNNEI come from the germline V gene. J was trimmed by 7 bases and V by 8 bases; bases with no gene match: 5. The CDR3 sequence is CASEDRTNSPLHF. The CDR3 DNA is TGTGCCAGCGAGGACAGGACCAATTCACCCCTCCACTTT.

This clonotype has a count of ten or more. This chain links TRBV20-1 with TRBJ2-7, with 8 bases that match TRBD2. The CDR3 is 15 residues long. Germline V gene data show CDR1 as DFQATT and CDR2 as SNEGSKA (reference sequence). V shed 1 base and J 2 bases; nucleotides not matched to a gene: 7. This CDR3 is CSARGPGTSPYEQYF. In DNA, the CDR3 is TGCAGTGCTAGAGGCCCCGGGACTAGTCCCTACGAGCAGTACTTC.

This clonotype was detected many times. The V gene is TRBV12-3 or TRBV12-4, the J gene TRBJ2-2; TRBD1 agrees at 9 bases. The CDR3 runs 17 residues. V lost 5 bases and J lost 6; bases outside the gene matches: 13. The CDR3 spells CASSPPERQGVPGELFF. CDR3 nucleotide sequence: TGTGCCAGCAGTCCTCCGGAACGACAGGGGGTGCCCGGGGAGCTGTTTTTT.

This chain links TRBV12-3 or TRBV12-4 with TRBJ1-5, with a tentative D call TRBD1 (6 bases). This CDR3 comprises 18 residues. The V and J ends lost 6 bases and 4 bases respectively, with 25 bases between them. The chain's CDR3 is CASSPYFGTSQGNQPQHF. The CDR3 nucleotides read TGTGCCAGCAGCCCATACTTCGGGACAAGCCAGGGTAATCAGCCCCAGCATTTT.

The chain employs TRBV9 and TRBJ2-5; D is unresolved. The CDR3 sequence is 14 residues long. V lost 0 bases and J lost 0, with 6 bases in between. Germline CDR1 is SGDLS and CDR2 is YYNGEE. Here the CDR3 reads CASSVATNQETQYF. The CDR3 bases are TGTGCCAGCAGCGTAGCTACAAACCAAGAGACCCAGTACTTC.

At least ten counts were recorded for this clonotype. The CDR3 region is CASSHGANTEAFF. CDR3 sequence (DNA): TGTGCCAGCAGTCACGGTGCGAACACTGAAGCTTTCTTT. This chain links TRBV6-1 with TRBJ1-1; D not certain. Trimming left V 5 bases short and J 1 base short, with 8 bases between. Germline V lookup: CDR1 MNHNS, CDR2 SASEGT. The CDR3 loop spans 13 amino acids.

This clonotype was recorded at least ten times. The V gene is TRBV11-2, the J gene TRBJ2-3; a possible D gene is TRBD1 (6 bases). Germline V gene data show CDR1 as SGHAT and CDR2 as FQNNGV. The CDR3 runs to 15 residues. Trimming removed 4 bases at V and 4 bases at J, with 15 bases between. CDR3 in amino acids: CASSSKQGSADTQYF. CDR3 bases: TGTGCCAGCAGCTCAAAGCAGGGGAGTGCAGATACGCAGTATTTT.

The table lists this clonotype with a few counts. The gene calls are TRBV15 and TRBJ1-4, with D possibly being TRBD1 (5 bases). The CDR3 length is 16 residues. CDR1 LNHNV and CDR2 YYDKDF come from the germline V gene (reference sequence). V was pared by 6 bases and J by 5 bases, with 19 bases between. The chain's CDR3 is CATRATVGGGNEKLFF. For the CDR3, the DNA is TGTGCCACCAGGGCAACGGTCGGGGGAGGGAATGAAAAACTGTTTTTT.

Many counts were recorded for this clonotype. V gene TRBV5-1 combines with J gene TRBJ2-5, with D perhaps matching TRBD2 (5 bases). The CDR3 runs 15 residues. V lost 0 bases and J lost 3, with 12 bases in between. Germline CDR1 and CDR2: SGHRS and YFSETQ. The CDR3 loop reads CASSLGIGREETQYF. CDR3 DNA sequence: TGCGCCAGCAGCTTGGGGATCGGGCGGGAAGAGACCCAGTACTTC.

This clonotype came up a few times. This chain connects TRBV7-6 to TRBJ1-5; TRBD1 might be the D (6 bases). The CDR3 is 17 residues long. V was clipped by 3 bases and J by 1 base, with 16 bases between them. Germline CDR1 reads SGHVS; CDR2 reads FNYEAQ. CDR3 sequence reads: CASSLGGTGKSNQPQHF. In DNA, the CDR3 is TGTGCCAGCAGCTTGGGGGGTACAGGGAAGAGCAATCAGCCCCAGCATTTT.

This chain joins TRBV7-9 and TRBJ1-1; 7 bases agree with TRBD1. J gave up 1 base and V 7 bases, and 6 bases lay outside the gene matches. CDR3 length equals 14 residues. CDR1 is SEHNR and CDR2 is FQNEAQ in the germline V gene (reference sequence). CDR3 sequence reads: CASTSGTENTEAFF. The CDR3 region has the DNA TGTGCCAGCACCTCCGGGACAGAGAACACTGAAGCTTTCTTT.

This clonotype has ten or more counts. The V gene is TRBV2, the J gene TRBJ2-7; no definite D call. Trimming shortened V by 2 bases and J by 6 bases, and 11 bases separated the two germline ends. Germline V gives CDR1 SNHLY, CDR2 FYNNEI. This CDR3 comprises 13 residues. The chain's CDR3 is CASSESAVVEQYF. CDR3 in DNA: TGTGCCAGCAGTGAAAGTGCGGTAGTCGAGCAGTACTTC.

This clonotype was seen ten or more times. V is TRBV28 and J is TRBJ2-3, with D perhaps TRBD2 (5 bases). This CDR3 is 18 amino acids long. V lost 4 bases and J lost 5, with 25 bases in between. Germline CDR1 is MDHEN and CDR2 is SYDVKM. DNA of the CDR3: TGTGCCAGCAGTTACCTTTCTCCGCGGGCCAAGGGCGGAGATACGCAGTATTTT. It specifies CASSYLSPRAKGGDTQYF.

Many counts were recorded for this clonotype. This chain uses TRBV20-1 with TRBJ1-2; D possibly corresponds to TRBD1 (6 bases). Germline CDR1 reads DFQATT; CDR2 reads SNEGSKA (reference sequence). V gave up 6 bases and J gave up 6 bases, with 20 bases separating them. This CDR3 spans 14 amino acids. CDR3 bases: TGCAGTGCCCTCCCCAGGGGAGGGAGGCATGGCTACACCTTC. Residues: CSALPRGGRHGYTF.

This clonotype was found a few times. V and J are TRBV20-1 and TRBJ1-1; 7 bases are a match to TRBD1. Looked up from germline, CDR1 is DFQATT and CDR2 is SNEGSKA (reference sequence). V trimming: 0 bases; J trimming: 8 bases; junction bases outside the gene matches: 6. The CDR3 is made up of 13 amino acids. The CDR3 spells CSARDSGQAEAFF. The CDR3 DNA sequence: TGCAGTGCTAGAGATAGCGGACAGGCCGAAGCTTTCTTT.

This clonotype was seen a few times. V is TRBV20-1 and J is TRBJ1-4; D remains unclear. Trimming took 0 bases from V and 7 from J, leaving 12 bases between them. The length of the CDR3 is 14 residues. The germline CDR1 and CDR2 sequences are DFQATT and SNEGSKA (reference sequence). The CDR3 is CSAREVWAGEKLFF. CDR3 coding DNA: TGCAGTGCTAGAGAAGTCTGGGCTGGTGAAAAACTGTTTTTT.

The table lists this clonotype with a count of one. This may be a read error, as it is one base from a much larger clone. This chain connects TRBV30 to TRBJ1-6; no clear D. The CDR3 spans 13 residues. Germline CDR1 reads GTSNPN; CDR2 reads SVGIG (reference sequence). The V and J ends lost 1 base and 9 bases respectively, with 10 bases between them. The CDR3 loop reads CAWSGLVRSPLHF. CDR3 coding DNA: TGTGCCTGGAGTGGACTGGTCCGTTCACCCCTCCACTTT.